The rows below give T cell receptor beta chains drawn from one sample of a study of T cell repertoires in cytomegalovirus infection. TCRdb reanalysed the reads using MiXCR and keeps one entry per CDR3 protein. The sample has hundreds of thousands of distinct CDR3 sequences, about 17% seen once. Sequencing used PBMCs. The receptors derive from a human donor in good health (CMV status not recorded). Some clones in this sample may be carry-over from other donors' samples. The CDR3 runs from the conserved cysteine through the conserved F or W. The D gene is left open where the match is weak. Clone sizes are given selectively: once, few, many, or a class where the clone is expanded.

j_call	cdr3_length	v_call	clone_size	d_call	cdr3_nt	cdr3_aa
TRBJ2-6	17	TRBV6-2/TRBV6-3	many	.	TGTGCCAGCAGTTACCTCTGGGGCGTGGAAGGGGCCAACGTCCTGACTTTC	CASSYLWGVEGANVLTF
TRBJ1-1	13	TRBV7-2	many	.	TGTGCCAGCAGCTTATTTGGGGGCACTGAAGCTTTCTTT	CASSLFGGTEAFF
TRBJ1-3	14	TRBV28	.	TRBD1	TGTGCCAGCAGCCGGACAGGGGGTGGAAACACCATATATTTT	CASSRTGGGNTIYF
TRBJ2-7	13	TRBV28	many	.	TGTGCCAGCAGTTTAACCCCGACCTACGAGCAGTACTTC	CASSLTPTYEQYF
TRBJ2-5	12	TRBV6-2/TRBV6-3	.	.	TGTGCCAGCGGAGATACCAAAGAGACCCAGTACTTC	CASGDTKETQYF
TRBJ2-7	16	TRBV11-2	.	TRBD2	TGTGCCAGCAGCCCAAGACTAGCGGGCAGTCCCTACGAGCAGTACTTC	CASSPRLAGSPYEQYF
TRBJ2-7	13	TRBV7-9	many	.	TGTGCCAGCAGCTTAGAAGGGCCCTACGAGCAGTACTTC	CASSLEGPYEQYF
TRBJ2-3	15	TRBV7-3	many	TRBD2	TGTGCCAGCAGCCCGCGGCTAGCGGGGACAGATACGCAGTATTTT	CASSPRLAGTDTQYF
TRBJ1-2	13	TRBV6-2/TRBV6-3	many	.	TGTGCCAGCAGTTCGGGTGGTGACTATGGCTACACCTTC	CASSSGGDYGYTF
TRBJ1-2	13	TRBV28	.	.	TGTGCCAGCAGTCGGGGGGATAACTATGGCTACACCTTC	CASSRGDNYGYTF
TRBJ2-7	15	TRBV28	.	.	TGTGCCAGCAGTCTACAAGGGACCGCCGACTACGAGCAGTACTTC	CASSLQGTADYEQYF
TRBJ1-3	16	TRBV28	many	TRBD1	TGTGCCAGCAGAGAGACTGCGACAGGGTTTGGAAACACCATATATTTT	CASRETATGFGNTIYF
TRBJ2-3	16	TRBV20-1	many	.	TGCAGTGCTAGAGGTCTTGGCAGGGGGGAATCAGATACGCAGTATTTT	CSARGLGRGESDTQYF
TRBJ2-7	12	TRBV12-3/TRBV12-4	.	.	TGTGCCAGCAGCACCTCCGGGCCCCGTCTGTACTTC	CASSTSGPRLYF
TRBJ2-7	15	TRBV4-1	.	.	TGCGCCAGCAGCCAAGATCCCGGACAACTCTACGAGCAGTACTTC	CASSQDPGQLYEQYF
TRBJ2-7	19	TRBV5-1	few	TRBD1	TGCGCCAGCAGCCTCAAAAAAGGGACAGTTATAAACAAAACCTACGAGCAGTACTTC	CASSLKKGTVINKTYEQYF
TRBJ1-2	16	TRBV20-1	.	.	TGCAGTGCTAGAGAGCCTCCTGAGGGTGCTAACTATGGCTACACCTTC	CSAREPPEGANYGYTF
TRBJ1-2	13	TRBV19	few	.	TGTGCCAGTAGTATCGGCAGTTGGGATGGCTACACCTTC	CASSIGSWDGYTF
TRBJ1-1	14	TRBV28	few	TRBD1	TGTGCCAGCATTCGGGACAGGGGGAACACTGAAGCTTTCTTT	CASIRDRGNTEAFF
TRBJ1-5	13	TRBV2	few	.	TGTGCCAGCAGGCCTGATGGCAATCAGCCCCAGCATTTT	CASRPDGNQPQHF
TRBJ2-3	15	TRBV5-1	.	TRBD2	TGCGCCAGCAGCCAAGCGGGGGGGCTCCCAGATACGCAGTATTTT	CASSQAGGLPDTQYF
TRBJ2-7	15	TRBV3-1	.	TRBD2	TGTGCCAGCAGCCAAGCCGGGGGGATTGAGTACGAGCAGTACTTC	CASSQAGGIEYEQYF
TRBJ1-6	17	TRBV18	.	TRBD1	TGTGCCAGCTCTCCTCGGACAGGGGGCTTCTATAATTCACCCCTCCACTTT	CASSPRTGGFYNSPLHF
TRBJ2-3	13	TRBV25-1	.	.	TGTGCCAGCAGTGAGGCCGATTCAGATACGCAGTATTTT	CASSEADSDTQYF
TRBJ2-3	13	TRBV29-1	.	.	TGCAGCGTTGGGGGGCCAAGCACAGATACGCAGTATTTT	CSVGGPSTDTQYF
TRBJ2-2	13	TRBV12-3/TRBV12-4	.	.	TGTGCCAGCGTTCAGGTTTACACCGGGGAGCTGTTTTTT	CASVQVYTGELFF
TRBJ2-7	17	TRBV7-2	many	TRBD2	TGTGCCAGCAGCCCAGGCGTGGGAGGGCGCCCCACCTACGAGCAGTACTTC	CASSPGVGGRPTYEQYF
TRBJ2-7	15	TRBV4-3	many	.	TGCGCCAGCAGCCAAGATTTGGTGACTAATGGCGAGCAGTACTTC	CASSQDLVTNGEQYF
TRBJ2-5	13	TRBV20-1	many	TRBD2	TGCAGTGCTACTCGGACTAGAAAAGAGACCCAGTACTTC	CSATRTRKETQYF